The entry below describes one T cell receptor beta chain. Per the original methods: Amplification of reference gene primers was used by the study to estimate nucleated cell counts. This table comes from immunoSEQ multiplex PCR, and its TCRdb copy is limited to in-frame clones, with some not included. Clone size and the V and J calls come from that table; the DNA yielded D and trimming. The data show some 100,000 clones, with 89% seen just once and about 5% held by the top ten. This CDR3 comprises 16 residues. Unmatched junction bases numbered 6, after V lost 4 bases and J lost 2 bases. In germline, CDR1 is MDHEN, CDR2 SYDVKM. The data are from a study of blood T cell repertoires in COVID-19. Turning to the study itself: From T cells, B-cell-depleted T cells, or PBMCs came the material, which was cDNA or gDNA.

The specimen was peripheral blood. The TCR originated in a woman older than 75 with active COVID-19. This chain joins TRBV28 and TRBJ2-7; 12 bases map to TRBD1. CDR3 sequence reads: CASSSRDRGLPYEQYF. The CDR3 nucleotides are TGTGCCAGCAGTTCCCGGGACAGGGGGCTTCCCTACGAGCAGTACTTC. The whole variable domain, filled in from reference TRBV28 and TRBJ2-7, reads DVKVTQSSRYLVKRTGEKVFLECVQDMDHENMFWYRQDPGLGLRLIYFSYDVKMKEKGDIPEGYSVSREKKERFSLILESASTNQTSMYLCASSSRDRGLPYEQYFGPGTRLTVT.